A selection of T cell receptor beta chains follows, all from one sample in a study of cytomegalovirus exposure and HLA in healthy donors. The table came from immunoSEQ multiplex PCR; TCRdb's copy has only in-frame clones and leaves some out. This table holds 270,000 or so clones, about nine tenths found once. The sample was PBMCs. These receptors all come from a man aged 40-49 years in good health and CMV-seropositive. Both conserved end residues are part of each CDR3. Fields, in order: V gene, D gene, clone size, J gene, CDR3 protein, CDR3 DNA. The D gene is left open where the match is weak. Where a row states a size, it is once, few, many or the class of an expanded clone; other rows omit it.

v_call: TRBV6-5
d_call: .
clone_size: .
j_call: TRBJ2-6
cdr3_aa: CASSYRGSGANVLTF
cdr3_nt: TGTGCCAGCAGTTACAGGGGGTCTGGGGCCAACGTCCTGACTTTC

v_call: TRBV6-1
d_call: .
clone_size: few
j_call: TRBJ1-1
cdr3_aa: CASSEVRAFF
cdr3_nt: TGTGCCAGCAGTGAAGTGAGGGCTTTCTTT

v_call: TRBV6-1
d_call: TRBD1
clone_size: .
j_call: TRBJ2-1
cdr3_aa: CASSELLGQGSYNEQFF
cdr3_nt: TGTGCCAGCAGTGAATTATTGGGACAGGGCTCCTACAATGAGCAGTTCTTC

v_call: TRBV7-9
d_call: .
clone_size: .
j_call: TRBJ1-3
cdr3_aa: CSSSRDGTASGNTIYF
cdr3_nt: TGTTCCAGCAGCCGAGACGGGACTGCTTCTGGAAACACCATATATTTT

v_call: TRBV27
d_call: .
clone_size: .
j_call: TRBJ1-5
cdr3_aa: CASSLSGSGQPQHF
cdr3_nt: TGTGCCAGCAGTTTAAGCGGATCGGGTCAGCCCCAGCATTTT

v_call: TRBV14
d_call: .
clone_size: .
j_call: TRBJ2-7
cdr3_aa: CASSSLTTASPYEQYF
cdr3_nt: TGTGCCAGCAGCTCACTAACGACCGCCAGCCCCTACGAGCAGTACTTC

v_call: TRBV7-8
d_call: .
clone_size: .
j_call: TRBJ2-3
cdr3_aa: CASSFKAGSRTDTQYF
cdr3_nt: TGTGCCAGCAGCTTCAAGGCGGGCTCCCGCACAGATACGCAGTATTTT

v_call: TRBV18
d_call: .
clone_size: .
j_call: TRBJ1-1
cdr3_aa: CASSPRNTEAFF
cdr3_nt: TGTGCCAGCTCACCCCGGAACACTGAAGCTTTCTTT

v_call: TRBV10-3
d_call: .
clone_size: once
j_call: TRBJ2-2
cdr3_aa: CAISESISGRTGELFF
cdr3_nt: TGTGCCATCAGTGAGTCAATTTCGGGGAGAACCGGGGAGCTGTTTTTT

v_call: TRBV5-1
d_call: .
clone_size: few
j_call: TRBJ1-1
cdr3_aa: CASSPSLDRLRGTEAFF
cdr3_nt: TGCGCCAGCAGCCCGTCGTTGGACAGACTTCGGGGAACTGAAGCTTTCTTT